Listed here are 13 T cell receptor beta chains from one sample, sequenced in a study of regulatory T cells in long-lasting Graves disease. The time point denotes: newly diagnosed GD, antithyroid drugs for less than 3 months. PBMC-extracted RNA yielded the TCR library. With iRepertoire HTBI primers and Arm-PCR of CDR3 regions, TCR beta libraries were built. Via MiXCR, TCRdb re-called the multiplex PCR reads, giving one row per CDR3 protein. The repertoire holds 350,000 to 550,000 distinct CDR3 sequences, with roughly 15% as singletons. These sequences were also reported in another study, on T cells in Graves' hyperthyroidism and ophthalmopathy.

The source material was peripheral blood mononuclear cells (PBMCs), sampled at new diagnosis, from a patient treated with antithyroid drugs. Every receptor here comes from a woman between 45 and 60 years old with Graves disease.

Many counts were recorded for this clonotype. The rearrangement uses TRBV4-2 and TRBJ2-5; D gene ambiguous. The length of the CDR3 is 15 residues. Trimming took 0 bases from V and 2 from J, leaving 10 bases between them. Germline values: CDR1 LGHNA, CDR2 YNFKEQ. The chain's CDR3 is CASSQDMSRQETQYF. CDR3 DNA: TGTGCCAGCAGCCAAGATATGTCTAGACAAGAGACCCAGTACTTC.

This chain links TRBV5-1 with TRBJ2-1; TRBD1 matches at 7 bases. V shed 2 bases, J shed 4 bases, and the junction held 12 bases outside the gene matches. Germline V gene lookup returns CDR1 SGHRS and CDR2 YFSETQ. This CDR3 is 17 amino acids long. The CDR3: CASSFPEQGPLYNEQFF. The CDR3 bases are TGCGCCAGCAGCTTCCCCGAACAGGGGCCCCTATACAATGAGCAGTTCTTC.

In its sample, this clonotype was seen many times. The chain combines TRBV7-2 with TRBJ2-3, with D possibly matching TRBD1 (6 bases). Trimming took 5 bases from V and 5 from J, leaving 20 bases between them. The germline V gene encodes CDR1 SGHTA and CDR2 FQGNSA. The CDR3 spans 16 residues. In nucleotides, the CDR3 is TGTGCCAGCAGCCCTGGACCATTGGGGGCAGGAGATACGCAGTATTTT. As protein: CASSPGPLGAGDTQYF.

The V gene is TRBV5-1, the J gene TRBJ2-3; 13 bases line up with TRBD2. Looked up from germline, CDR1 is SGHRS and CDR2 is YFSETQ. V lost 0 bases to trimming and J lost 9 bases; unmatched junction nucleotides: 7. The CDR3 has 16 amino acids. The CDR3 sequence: CASSLAQPGLAGTQYF. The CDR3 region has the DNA TGCGCCAGCAGCTTGGCGCAACCGGGACTAGCGGGAACGCAGTATTTT. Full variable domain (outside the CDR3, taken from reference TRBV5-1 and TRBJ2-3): KAGVTQTPRYLIKTRGQQVTLSCSPISGHRSVSWYQQTPGQGLQFLFEYFSETQRNKGNFPGRFSGRQFSNSRSEMNVSTLELGDSALYLCASSLAQPGLAGTQYFGPGTRLTVL.

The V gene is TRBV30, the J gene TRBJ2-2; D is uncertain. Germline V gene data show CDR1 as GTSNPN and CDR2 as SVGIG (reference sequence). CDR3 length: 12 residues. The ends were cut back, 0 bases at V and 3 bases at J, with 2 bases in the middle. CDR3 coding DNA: TGTGCCTGGAGTGTCTACACCGGGGAGCTGTTTTTT. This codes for CAWSVYTGELFF.

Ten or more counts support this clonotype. CDR3 loop: CASGLGLGNEQFF. The CDR3 DNA sequence: TGTGCTAGTGGTTTGGGGTTAGGGAATGAGCAGTTCTTC. The chain uses TRBV12-5 and TRBJ2-1; no clear D gene. The CDR3 spans 13 residues. V shed 1 base and J shed 7 bases, with 8 bases lying between them. Looked up from germline, CDR1 is LGHNT and CDR2 is FRNRAP. The variable domain in full, completed from reference TRBV12-5 and TRBJ2-1, reads DARVTQTPRHKVTEMGQEVTMRCQPILGHNTVFWYRQTMMQGLELLAYFRNRAPLDDSGMPKDRFSAEMPDATLATLKIQPSEPRDSAVYFCASGLGLGNEQFFGPGTRLTVL.

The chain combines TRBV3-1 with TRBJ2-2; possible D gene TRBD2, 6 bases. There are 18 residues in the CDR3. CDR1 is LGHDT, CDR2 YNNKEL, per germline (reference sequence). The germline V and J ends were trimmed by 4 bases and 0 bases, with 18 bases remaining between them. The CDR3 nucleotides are TGTGCCAGCAGCCTAATAGCGGATTGGAGAGCGAACACCGGGGAGCTGTTTTTT. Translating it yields CASSLIADWRANTGELFF.

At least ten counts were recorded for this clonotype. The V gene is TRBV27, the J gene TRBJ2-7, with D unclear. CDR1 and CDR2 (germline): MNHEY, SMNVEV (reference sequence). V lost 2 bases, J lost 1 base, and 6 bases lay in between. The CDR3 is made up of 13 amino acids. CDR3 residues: CASSLGISYEQYF. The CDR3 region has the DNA TGTGCCAGCAGTTTAGGCATATCCTACGAGCAGTACTTC.

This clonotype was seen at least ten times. CDR3 in amino acids: CASSLAGGASSSYEQYF. Written as DNA, the CDR3 is TGTGCCAGCAGCTTAGCAGGTGGAGCGAGTAGCTCCTACGAGCAGTACTTC. This chain joins TRBV11-2 and TRBJ2-7; D remains ambiguous. This CDR3 region has 17 residues. Between the trimmed V and J ends, which lost 1 base and 0 bases, there was a span of 16 bases. Germline V CDR1 and CDR2: SGHAT, FQNNGV.

CDR3 loop: CASTTSGRGNEQFF. The CDR3 coding sequence is TGTGCCAGCACTACTAGCGGGAGGGGGAATGAGCAGTTCTTC. The chain carries TRBV2 and TRBJ2-1; the match to TRBD2 covers 13 bases. The ends lost 7 bases at V and 7 bases at J; junction bases unmatched: 4. The CDR3 is made up of 14 amino acids. Germline lookup yields CDR1 SNHLY and CDR2 FYNNEI.

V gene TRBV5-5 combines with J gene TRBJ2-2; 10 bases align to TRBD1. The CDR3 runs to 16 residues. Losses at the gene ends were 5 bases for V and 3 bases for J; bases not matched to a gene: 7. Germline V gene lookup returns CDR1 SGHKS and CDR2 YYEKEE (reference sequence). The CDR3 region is CASRGTGVTYTGELFF. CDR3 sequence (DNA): TGTGCCAGCAGGGGGACAGGGGTAACGTACACCGGGGAGCTGTTTTTT.

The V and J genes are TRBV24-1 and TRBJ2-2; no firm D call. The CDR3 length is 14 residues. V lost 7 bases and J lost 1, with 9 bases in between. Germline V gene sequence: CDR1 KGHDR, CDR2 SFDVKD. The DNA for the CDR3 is TGTGCCACCAGCGCACCAGGGAACACCGGGGAGCTGTTTTTT. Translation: CATSAPGNTGELFF.

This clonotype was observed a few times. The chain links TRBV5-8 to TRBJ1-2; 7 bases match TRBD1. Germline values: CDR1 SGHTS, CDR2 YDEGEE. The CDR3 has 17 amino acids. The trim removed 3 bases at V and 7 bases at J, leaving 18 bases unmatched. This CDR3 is CASSSNALRRTGVGYTF. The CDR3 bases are TGTGCCAGCAGCTCAAACGCATTACGTCGCACAGGGGTTGGCTACACCTTC.